The rows below give T cell receptor beta chains drawn from one sample of a study of CD8 T cells in ankylosing spondylitis. TCRdb ran MiXCR on the 5' RACE reads and lists one entry per CDR3 protein. This sample carries almost 250,000 distinct CDR3 sequences, roughly a third of them seen once, and the ten largest clones take 4% to 5.5%. The sample taken for sequencing was blood, either unsorted or a sorted T cell fraction (not recorded which). These TCRs come from a male donor with ankylosing spondylitis or in good health (not recorded which). Each CDR3 is given with its conserved first and last residue. D genes are given only for firm matches. Clone size is given for some rows only: seen once, a few or many times, or a class if the clone is expanded.

d_gene: TRBD2
j_gene: TRBJ2-7
abundance: .
v_gene: TRBV12-3/TRBV12-4
CDR3nt: TGTGCCAGCAGTTTATTGGCTAGCGGGGGGACAAACTCCTACGAGCAGTACTTC
CDR3aa: CASSLLASGGTNSYEQYF

d_gene: .
j_gene: TRBJ2-1
abundance: few
v_gene: TRBV29-1
CDR3nt: TGCAGCGTTGCCGGTGAGCAGTTCTTC
CDR3aa: CSVAGEQFF

d_gene: TRBD2
j_gene: TRBJ2-7
abundance: .
v_gene: TRBV20-1
CDR3nt: TGCAGTGCTCCTGATTTTCGGCTAGCGGGAGCCTACGAGCAGTACTTC
CDR3aa: CSAPDFRLAGAYEQYF

d_gene: TRBD1
j_gene: TRBJ2-1
abundance: .
v_gene: TRBV6-1
CDR3nt: TGTGCCAGCAGTGAAATTCGGGACAGACATAATGAGCAGTTCTTC
CDR3aa: CASSEIRDRHNEQFF

d_gene: .
j_gene: TRBJ1-2
abundance: .
v_gene: TRBV5-1
CDR3nt: TGCGCCAGCAGCTTGGTCCAGGACCGCGGCTACACCTTC
CDR3aa: CASSLVQDRGYTF

d_gene: .
j_gene: TRBJ2-1
abundance: .
v_gene: TRBV27
CDR3nt: TGTGCCAGCAGACATCGGCAGGCCTACAATGAGCAGTTCTTC
CDR3aa: CASRHRQAYNEQFF

d_gene: .
j_gene: TRBJ2-2
abundance: few
v_gene: TRBV7-9
CDR3nt: TGTGCCAGCAGCTTCCGGCAGGGATTCACCGGGGAGCTGTTTTTT
CDR3aa: CASSFRQGFTGELFF

d_gene: .
j_gene: TRBJ2-1
abundance: .
v_gene: TRBV20-1
CDR3nt: TGCAGTGCTAGAGATCCTGACTATTCCACCTACAATGAGCAGTTCTTC
CDR3aa: CSARDPDYSTYNEQFF

d_gene: TRBD1
j_gene: TRBJ2-7
abundance: .
v_gene: TRBV9
CDR3nt: TGTGCCAGCAGCGTAGAAGGAGGACAGGGGATCTACGAGCAGTACTTC
CDR3aa: CASSVEGGQGIYEQYF

d_gene: .
j_gene: TRBJ2-3
abundance: few
v_gene: TRBV5-1
CDR3nt: TGTGCCAGCAGTTTGGGGCGGGATACGCAGTATTTT
CDR3aa: CASSLGRDTQYF

d_gene: .
j_gene: TRBJ2-2
abundance: .
v_gene: TRBV2
CDR3nt: TGTGCCAGCAGTCCGGGGCCCCCGAACCACGCGAACACCGGGGAGCTGTTTTTT
CDR3aa: CASSPGPPNHANTGELFF

d_gene: .
j_gene: TRBJ2-7
abundance: .
v_gene: TRBV10-3
CDR3nt: TGTGCCATCAGCCTCGCACGGGAGAGGAACTACGAGCAGTACTTC
CDR3aa: CAISLARERNYEQYF

d_gene: TRBD1
j_gene: TRBJ2-5
abundance: .
v_gene: TRBV20-1
CDR3nt: TGCAGTGCTAGAACCCGGGACAGGGGGCGCTTGGGGGAGACCCAGTACTTC
CDR3aa: CSARTRDRGRLGETQYF

d_gene: TRBD2
j_gene: TRBJ2-7
abundance: .
v_gene: TRBV4-1
CDR3nt: TGCGCCAGCAGCCAAGAACCGGGACTAGCGGGGCGGGGCGAGCAGTACTTC
CDR3aa: CASSQEPGLAGRGEQYF

d_gene: TRBD1
j_gene: TRBJ2-1
abundance: once
v_gene: TRBV7-6
CDR3nt: TGTGCCAGCAGCTTAGTGGTGTCGCAGGGGGCCTACAATGAGCAGTTCTTC
CDR3aa: CASSLVVSQGAYNEQFF

d_gene: TRBD1
j_gene: TRBJ1-6
abundance: .
v_gene: TRBV27
CDR3nt: TGTGCCAGCAGGACAGGGTCGGAGTCACCCCTCCACTTT
CDR3aa: CASRTGSESPLHF

d_gene: .
j_gene: TRBJ2-1
abundance: once
v_gene: TRBV7-9
CDR3nt: TGTGCCAGCAGCGCCCAACGGGACAATGAGCAGTTCTTC
CDR3aa: CASSAQRDNEQFF

d_gene: TRBD1
j_gene: TRBJ2-7
abundance: few
v_gene: TRBV6-1
CDR3nt: TGTGCCAGCAGCCATATGCCGGGACAGGCAGCTTTCTACGAGCAGTACTTC
CDR3aa: CASSHMPGQAAFYEQYF

d_gene: .
j_gene: TRBJ1-2
abundance: few
v_gene: TRBV29-1
CDR3nt: TGCAGCGTTGTGCGTGTCGGAGTCACTAACTATGGCTACACCTTC
CDR3aa: CSVVRVGVTNYGYTF

d_gene: TRBD1
j_gene: TRBJ1-5
abundance: few
v_gene: TRBV24-1
CDR3nt: TGTGCCACCAGTGACGACAGGGAGGACCAGCCCCAGCATTTT
CDR3aa: CATSDDREDQPQHF

d_gene: .
j_gene: TRBJ2-3
abundance: .
v_gene: TRBV20-1
CDR3nt: TGCAGTGCTCAAATCCAACTCGCGACTAGCACAGATACGCAGTATTTT
CDR3aa: CSAQIQLATSTDTQYF

d_gene: .
j_gene: TRBJ2-3
abundance: .
v_gene: TRBV29-1
CDR3nt: TGCAGCGTTGATCGGCGAGACGGCACAGATACGCAGTATTTT
CDR3aa: CSVDRRDGTDTQYF

d_gene: TRBD2
j_gene: TRBJ2-2
abundance: .
v_gene: TRBV20-1
CDR3nt: TGCAGTGCTAGCGGTAGCGGGGTTAACACCGGGGAGCTGTTTTTT
CDR3aa: CSASGSGVNTGELFF

d_gene: .
j_gene: TRBJ2-5
abundance: once
v_gene: TRBV27
CDR3nt: TGTGCCAGCAGTCCCCAGGGAAGGTGGGAGACCCAGTACTTC
CDR3aa: CASSPQGRWETQYF

d_gene: .
j_gene: TRBJ2-5
abundance: .
v_gene: TRBV5-6
CDR3nt: TGTGCCAGCAGCCAAGTGGGTGAAGGAGAGACCCAGTACTTC
CDR3aa: CASSQVGEGETQYF

d_gene: .
j_gene: TRBJ2-3
abundance: .
v_gene: TRBV6-6
CDR3nt: TGTGCCAGCAGTTACTCCGACAGGCCTCCGCAGTATTTT
CDR3aa: CASSYSDRPPQYF

d_gene: .
j_gene: TRBJ1-2
abundance: .
v_gene: TRBV18
CDR3nt: TGTGCCAGCTCACCAGGATCTTCTAACTATGGCTACACCTTC
CDR3aa: CASSPGSSNYGYTF

d_gene: TRBD2
j_gene: TRBJ2-5
abundance: .
v_gene: TRBV5-5
CDR3nt: TGTGCCAGCAGCTTTTCGGGGACTAGGGACCAGTACTTC
CDR3aa: CASSFSGTRDQYF

d_gene: TRBD1
j_gene: TRBJ1-2
abundance: few
v_gene: TRBV6-1
CDR3nt: TGTGCCAGCAGCCCTACCGGGACAGGGGGCACTAACTATGGCTACACCTTC
CDR3aa: CASSPTGTGGTNYGYTF

d_gene: .
j_gene: TRBJ1-5
abundance: few
v_gene: TRBV4-1
CDR3nt: TGCGCCAGCAGCCCTGGGATTAGCAATCAGCCCCAGCATTTT
CDR3aa: CASSPGISNQPQHF

d_gene: TRBD2
j_gene: TRBJ2-3
abundance: .
v_gene: TRBV6-1
CDR3nt: TGTGCCATCAGTGAAGCCCGGCTAGCGGGGGCCGAAACAGATACGCAGTATTTT
CDR3aa: CAISEARLAGAETDTQYF

d_gene: TRBD1
j_gene: TRBJ2-7
abundance: .
v_gene: TRBV11-2
CDR3nt: TGTGCCAGCAGCTCATGGGACAGGGGGACCTACGAGCAGTACTTC
CDR3aa: CASSSWDRGTYEQYF

d_gene: .
j_gene: TRBJ2-2
abundance: few
v_gene: TRBV4-1
CDR3nt: TGCGCCAGCAGACCAAGGGGGGTCTTGAACACCGGGGAGCTGTTTTTT
CDR3aa: CASRPRGVLNTGELFF

d_gene: .
j_gene: TRBJ1-6
abundance: .
v_gene: TRBV7-2
CDR3nt: TGTGCCAGCAGCTTAGTGTGGCGGGATTCACCCCTCCACTTT
CDR3aa: CASSLVWRDSPLHF

d_gene: .
j_gene: TRBJ2-3
abundance: few
v_gene: TRBV12-3/TRBV12-4
CDR3nt: TGTGCCAGCAGCCCAGGGTGGGACATCCGGTCAGATACGCAGTATTTT
CDR3aa: CASSPGWDIRSDTQYF

d_gene: .
j_gene: TRBJ1-5
abundance: few
v_gene: TRBV6-1
CDR3nt: TGTGCCAGCGGGGACCTAGGGGTTCCTAATCAGCCCCAGCATTTT
CDR3aa: CASGDLGVPNQPQHF

d_gene: .
j_gene: TRBJ2-7
abundance: few
v_gene: TRBV19
CDR3nt: TGTGCCAGTAGTTGGGACCGATCCTACGAGCAGTACTTC
CDR3aa: CASSWDRSYEQYF

d_gene: TRBD2
j_gene: TRBJ2-3
abundance: .
v_gene: TRBV20-1
CDR3nt: TGCAGTGCTAGTGGCGGGGGGGCCGGGTCGCAGTATTTT
CDR3aa: CSASGGGAGSQYF

d_gene: .
j_gene: TRBJ2-3
abundance: .
v_gene: TRBV9
CDR3nt: TGTGCCAGCACCGTAGAGGGGGGCGGAGATACGCAGTATTTT
CDR3aa: CASTVEGGGDTQYF

d_gene: .
j_gene: TRBJ2-7
abundance: few
v_gene: TRBV3-1
CDR3nt: TGTGCCAGCAGCCCAGAGGCAGGACAGTATGACTACGAGCAGTACTTC
CDR3aa: CASSPEAGQYDYEQYF

d_gene: .
j_gene: TRBJ1-2
abundance: once
v_gene: TRBV18
CDR3nt: TGTGCCAGCTCACCACCGGGTCGGAGTACCTTTTATGGCTACACCTTC
CDR3aa: CASSPPGRSTFYGYTF

d_gene: .
j_gene: TRBJ1-1
abundance: .
v_gene: TRBV15
CDR3nt: TGTGCCACCAGCAGAGCGAAGGGCTCTGAAGCTTTCTTT
CDR3aa: CATSRAKGSEAFF

d_gene: .
j_gene: TRBJ2-3
abundance: many
v_gene: TRBV29-1
CDR3nt: TGCAGCGTTGACAAATCAGATACGCAGTATTTT
CDR3aa: CSVDKSDTQYF

d_gene: TRBD2
j_gene: TRBJ2-3
abundance: .
v_gene: TRBV18
CDR3nt: TGTGCCAGCTCAGATCTAGCGGGGCCCCGCACAGATACCCAGTATTTT
CDR3aa: CASSDLAGPRTDTQYF

d_gene: .
j_gene: TRBJ1-1
abundance: few
v_gene: TRBV27
CDR3nt: TGTGCCAGCAGTTTATCATTCCCGGGGGGGCTAATGAACACTGAAGCTTTCTTT
CDR3aa: CASSLSFPGGLMNTEAFF

d_gene: .
j_gene: TRBJ2-5
abundance: .
v_gene: TRBV3-1
CDR3nt: TGTGCCAGCAGCCCACACAACAGGGAAGAGACCCAGTACTTC
CDR3aa: CASSPHNREETQYF

d_gene: .
j_gene: TRBJ1-1
abundance: few
v_gene: TRBV20-1
CDR3nt: TGCAGTGCTAGTCCCCTCGTAACAAAGAACACTGAAGCTTTCTTT
CDR3aa: CSASPLVTKNTEAFF

d_gene: .
j_gene: TRBJ2-1
abundance: .
v_gene: TRBV6-5
CDR3nt: TGTGCCAGCAGTTACTCGGGCCTCAGCTCCTACAATGAGCAGTTCTTC
CDR3aa: CASSYSGLSSYNEQFF

d_gene: TRBD1
j_gene: TRBJ2-1
abundance: few
v_gene: TRBV6-5
CDR3nt: TGTGCCAGCAGTTACTCTGGGACAGGATACAATGAGCAGTTCTTC
CDR3aa: CASSYSGTGYNEQFF

d_gene: TRBD2
j_gene: TRBJ2-1
abundance: .
v_gene: TRBV20-1
CDR3nt: TGCAGTGCGAGAAGCGGGGGTGGGATTACTGAGCAGTTCTTC
CDR3aa: CSARSGGGITEQFF

d_gene: TRBD1
j_gene: TRBJ2-1
abundance: many
v_gene: TRBV5-1
CDR3nt: TGCGCCAGCAGTGGCGACAGGGGCAATGAGCAGTTCTTC
CDR3aa: CASSGDRGNEQFF

d_gene: .
j_gene: TRBJ2-7
abundance: .
v_gene: TRBV20-1
CDR3nt: TGCAGTGCTAGGGACCGGGACCTAGGGGCCTACGAGCAGTACTTC
CDR3aa: CSARDRDLGAYEQYF

d_gene: .
j_gene: TRBJ1-1
abundance: once
v_gene: TRBV9
CDR3nt: TGTGCCAGCTGGAGGACGAACACTGAAGCTTTCTTT
CDR3aa: CASWRTNTEAFF